This TCR beta chain derives from a study of identical twins. The sample holds a few counts of this clonotype. TCRdb called the 5' RACE reads again in MiXCR, with one record for every CDR3 protein. The data contain approximately 620,000 distinct CDR3 sequences, over 8.5% of them singletons. Germline CDR1 reads MNHEY; CDR2 reads SVGEGT. V lost 2 bases and J lost 4, with 12 bases in between. This CDR3 is 14 amino acids long. These same data were also listed under a study on yellow fever vaccine responses in identical twins.

The sample consisted of PBMCs. This receptor was taken from a woman between 18 and 29 years old in good health. The rearrangement joins TRBV6-2 or TRBV6-3 to TRBJ2-7; D possibly uses TRBD1 or TRBD2 (5 bases each). As DNA, the CDR3 is TGTGCCAGCAGTTACGAGGGACCGACATACGAGCAGTACTTC. Its translation is CASSYEGPTYEQYF.